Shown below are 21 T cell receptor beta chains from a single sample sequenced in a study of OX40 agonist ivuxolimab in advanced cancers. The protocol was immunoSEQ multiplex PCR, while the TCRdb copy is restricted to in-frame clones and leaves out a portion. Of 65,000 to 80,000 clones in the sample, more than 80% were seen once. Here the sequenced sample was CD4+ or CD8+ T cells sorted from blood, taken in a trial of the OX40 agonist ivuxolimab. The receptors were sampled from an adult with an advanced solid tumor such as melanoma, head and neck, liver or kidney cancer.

Here the CDR3 DNA reads TGTGCCAGTAGTATGTGGGGGGAACTAGCCAAAAACATTCAGTACTTC. This gives the protein CASSMWGELAKNIQYF. This chain links TRBV19 with TRBJ2-4; D perhaps matches TRBD2 (6 bases). V lost 3 bases to trimming and J lost 0 bases, with 12 bases between them. This CDR3 has 16 amino acids. Germline V gene lookup returns CDR1 LNHDA and CDR2 SQIVND (reference sequence).

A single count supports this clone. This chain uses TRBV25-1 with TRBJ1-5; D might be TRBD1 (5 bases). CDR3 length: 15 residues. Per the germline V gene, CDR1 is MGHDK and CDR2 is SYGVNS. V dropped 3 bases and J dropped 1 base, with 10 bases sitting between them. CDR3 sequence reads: CASSDAGPSNQPQHF. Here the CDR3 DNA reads TGTGCCAGCAGTGACGCAGGGCCCAGCAATCAGCCCCAGCATTTT. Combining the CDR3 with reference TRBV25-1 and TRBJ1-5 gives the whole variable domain EADIYQTPRYLVIGTGKKITLECSQTMGHDKMYWYQQDPGMELHLIHYSYGVNSTEKGDLSSESTVSRIRTEHFPLTLESARPSHTSQYLCASSDAGPSNQPQHFGDGTRLSIL.

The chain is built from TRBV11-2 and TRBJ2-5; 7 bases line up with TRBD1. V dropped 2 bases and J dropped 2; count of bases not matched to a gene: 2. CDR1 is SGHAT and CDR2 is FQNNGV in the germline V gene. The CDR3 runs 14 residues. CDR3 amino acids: CASSLSRGQETQYF. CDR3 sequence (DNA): TGTGCCAGCAGCTTATCCAGGGGGCAAGAGACCCAGTACTTC.

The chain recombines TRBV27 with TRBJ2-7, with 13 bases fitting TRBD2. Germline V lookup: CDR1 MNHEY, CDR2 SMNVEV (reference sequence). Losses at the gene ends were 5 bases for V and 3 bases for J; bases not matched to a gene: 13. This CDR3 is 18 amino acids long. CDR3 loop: CASSTRTSGRAPVYEQYF. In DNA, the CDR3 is TGTGCCAGCAGTACGAGGACTAGCGGGAGAGCCCCCGTCTACGAGCAGTACTTC.

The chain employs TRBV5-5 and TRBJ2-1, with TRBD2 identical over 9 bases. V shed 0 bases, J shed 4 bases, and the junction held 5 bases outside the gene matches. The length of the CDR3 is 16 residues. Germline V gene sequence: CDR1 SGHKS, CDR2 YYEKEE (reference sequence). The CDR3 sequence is CASSLGGLAGYNEQFF. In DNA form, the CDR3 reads TGTGCCAGCAGCTTGGGAGGGCTAGCGGGGTACAATGAGCAGTTCTTC.

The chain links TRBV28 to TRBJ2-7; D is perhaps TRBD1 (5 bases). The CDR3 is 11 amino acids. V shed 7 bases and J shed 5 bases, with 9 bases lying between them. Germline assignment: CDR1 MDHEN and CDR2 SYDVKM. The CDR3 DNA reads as TGTGCCAGCACAGGGTTCCACGAGCAGTACTTC. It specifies CASTGFHEQYF.

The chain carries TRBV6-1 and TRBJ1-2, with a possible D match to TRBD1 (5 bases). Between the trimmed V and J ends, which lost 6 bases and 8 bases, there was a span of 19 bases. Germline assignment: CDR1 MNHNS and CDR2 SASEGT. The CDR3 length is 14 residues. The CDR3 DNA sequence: TGTGCCAGCAGCAATAGGGACCCAAGGTACGGCTACACCTTC. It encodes CASSNRDPRYGYTF.

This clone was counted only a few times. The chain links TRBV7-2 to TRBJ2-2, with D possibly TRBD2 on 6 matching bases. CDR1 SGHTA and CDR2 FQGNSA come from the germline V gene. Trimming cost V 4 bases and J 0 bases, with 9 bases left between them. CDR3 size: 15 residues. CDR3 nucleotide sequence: TGTGCCAGCAGCTCCGCTAGCGCGAACACCGGGGAGCTGTTTTTT. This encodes CASSSASANTGELFF.

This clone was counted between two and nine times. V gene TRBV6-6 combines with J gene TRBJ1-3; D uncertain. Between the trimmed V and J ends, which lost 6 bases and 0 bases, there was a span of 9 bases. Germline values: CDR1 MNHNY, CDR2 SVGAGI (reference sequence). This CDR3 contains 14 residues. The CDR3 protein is CASRGSYSGNTIYF. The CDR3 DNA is TGTGCCAGCAGGGGATCTTACTCTGGAAACACCATATATTTT.

The CDR3: CASSEVSGGFGANVLTF. The CDR3 nucleotides read TGTGCCAGCAGCGAGGTTTCTGGGGGGTTTGGGGCCAACGTCCTGACTTTC. This chain links TRBV9 with TRBJ2-6; TRBD2 might be the D (6 bases). Deletions cut 3 bases from V and 3 bases from J, with 16 bases between. Germline-derived CDR1 and CDR2 are SGDLS and YYNGEE. The CDR3 extends over 17 amino acids.

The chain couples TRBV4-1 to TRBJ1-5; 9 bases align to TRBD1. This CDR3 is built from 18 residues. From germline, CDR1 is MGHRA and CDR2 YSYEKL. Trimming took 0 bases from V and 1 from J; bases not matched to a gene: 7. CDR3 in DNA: TGCGCCAGCAGCCAAGAATTGGGACAGGGAGGAAGCAATCAGCCCCAGCATTTT. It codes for CASSQELGQGGSNQPQHF.

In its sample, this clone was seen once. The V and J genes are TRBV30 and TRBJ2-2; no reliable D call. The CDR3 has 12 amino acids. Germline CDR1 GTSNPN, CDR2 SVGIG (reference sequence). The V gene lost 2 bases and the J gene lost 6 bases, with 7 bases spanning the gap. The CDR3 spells CAWSLVSGELFF. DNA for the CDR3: TGTGCCTGGAGTTTAGTATCCGGGGAGCTGTTTTTT.

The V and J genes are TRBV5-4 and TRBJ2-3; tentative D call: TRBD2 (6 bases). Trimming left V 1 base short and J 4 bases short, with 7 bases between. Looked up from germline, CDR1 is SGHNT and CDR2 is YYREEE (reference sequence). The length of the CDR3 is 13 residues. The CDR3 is CASSLSGADTQYF. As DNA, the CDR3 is TGTGCCAGCAGCTTGTCGGGGGCAGATACGCAGTATTTT.

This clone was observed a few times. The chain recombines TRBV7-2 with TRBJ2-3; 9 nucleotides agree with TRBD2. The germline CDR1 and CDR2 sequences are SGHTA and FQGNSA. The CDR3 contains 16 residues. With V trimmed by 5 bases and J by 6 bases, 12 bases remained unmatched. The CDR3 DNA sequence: TGTGCCAGCAGCCTCTTTGGCGGGGGGGCCGCTGATACGCAGTATTTT. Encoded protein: CASSLFGGGAADTQYF.

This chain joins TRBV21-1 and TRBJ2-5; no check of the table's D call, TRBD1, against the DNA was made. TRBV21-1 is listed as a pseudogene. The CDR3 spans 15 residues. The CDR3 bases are TGTGCCAGCAGGGCCCTTTACAGGGGACTGGAGACCCAGTACTTC. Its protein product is CASRALYRGLETQYF.

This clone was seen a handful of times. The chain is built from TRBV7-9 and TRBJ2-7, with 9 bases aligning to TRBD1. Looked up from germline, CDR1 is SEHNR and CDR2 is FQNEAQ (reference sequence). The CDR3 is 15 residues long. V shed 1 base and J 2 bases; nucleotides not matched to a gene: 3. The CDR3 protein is CASSLGGTGPYEQYF. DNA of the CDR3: TGTGCCAGCAGCTTAGGCGGGACAGGGCCCTACGAGCAGTACTTC.

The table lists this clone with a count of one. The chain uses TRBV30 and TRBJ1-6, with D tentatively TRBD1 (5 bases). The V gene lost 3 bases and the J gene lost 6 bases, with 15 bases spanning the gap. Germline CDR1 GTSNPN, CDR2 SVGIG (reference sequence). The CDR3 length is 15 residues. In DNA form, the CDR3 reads TGTGCCTGGAGAAGGGGAGGGGAGCCTAATTCACCCCTCCACTTT. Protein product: CAWRRGGEPNSPLHF.

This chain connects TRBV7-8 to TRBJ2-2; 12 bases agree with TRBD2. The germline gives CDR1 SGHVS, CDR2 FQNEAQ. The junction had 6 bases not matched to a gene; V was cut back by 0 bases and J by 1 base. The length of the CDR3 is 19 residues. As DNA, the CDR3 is TGTGCCAGCAGCTTAGCGCAAGTGACTAGCGGGAGGAACACCGGGGAGCTGTTTTTT. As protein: CASSLAQVTSGRNTGELFF.

This CDR3 reads CASSFTIGQGFSYEQYF. In nucleotides, the CDR3 is TGTGCCAGCAGCTTTACCATAGGACAGGGGTTCAGTTACGAGCAGTACTTC. The chain recombines TRBV7-2 with TRBJ2-7; TRBD1 matches 9 bases. V was pared by 3 bases and J by 4 bases, with 13 bases of the junction left unmatched. The CDR3 covers 17 residues. Germline values: CDR1 SGHTA, CDR2 FQGNSA.

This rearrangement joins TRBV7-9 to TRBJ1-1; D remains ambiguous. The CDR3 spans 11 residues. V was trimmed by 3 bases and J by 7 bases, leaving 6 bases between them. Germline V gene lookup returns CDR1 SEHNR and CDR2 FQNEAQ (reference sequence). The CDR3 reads CASSFQHEAFF. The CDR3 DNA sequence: TGTGCCAGCAGCTTTCAGCATGAAGCTTTCTTT.

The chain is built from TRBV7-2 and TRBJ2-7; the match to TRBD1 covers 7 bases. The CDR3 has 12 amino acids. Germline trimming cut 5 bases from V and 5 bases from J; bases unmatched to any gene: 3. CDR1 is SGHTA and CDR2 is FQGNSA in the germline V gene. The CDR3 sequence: CASSPQGDEQYF. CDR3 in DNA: TGTGCCAGCAGCCCCCAGGGGGACGAGCAGTACTTC.